The T cell receptor beta chain described here comes from a study of T cell responses to AZD1222 COVID-19 vaccine. Findings and limits, study-wide: A reported finding is that nearly half of spike-specific TCRs target unmutated variant regions. Among vaccine-associated CD4 TCRs, coverage spanned spike, with dominance at 160-218 and 743-854.

TCRdb's copy holds only in-frame clones and misses some; the assay was immunoSEQ multiplex PCR. The data hold about 120,000 clones, with around 88% observed a single time. The V gene lost 0 bases and the J gene lost 0 bases, with 15 bases spanning the gap. This CDR3 is built from 17 residues. CDR1 LGHNA and CDR2 YSLEER come from the germline V gene. Of note for this clone: Antigen: not known.

The clonotype comes from an adult in good health. The specimen comprised peripheral blood, sampled on day 0 of AZD1222 vaccination. The chain is built from TRBV4-3 and TRBJ2-7; D remains unclear. The chain's CDR3 is CASSQDRTQTNSYEQYF. CDR3 nucleotides: TGCGCCAGCAGCCAAGATCGGACCCAGACCAACTCCTACGAGCAGTACTTC.